The 5 T cell receptor beta chains below were found in one sample sequenced in a study of T cells in pancreatic ductal adenocarcinoma. Selected pancreatic ductal adenocarcinoma patients had undergone surgery without neoadjuvant therapy. Clones were sequenced by immunoSEQ multiplex PCR, and TCRdb holds only the in-frame ones, with some missing. The sample lists 100,000 or so clones; about 95% were seen once. Input material: PBMCs. The receptors derive from a human donor with pancreatic ductal adenocarcinoma.

The V gene is TRBV11-3, the J gene TRBJ2-7; 10 nucleotides match TRBD1. The CDR3 is made up of 15 amino acids. The V segment lost 0 bases and the J segment 2 bases; nucleotides outside the gene matches: 1. Germline CDR1 reads SGHNT; CDR2 reads YENEEA. The CDR3 protein is CASSLEGTGAYEQYF. The CDR3 DNA sequence: TGTGCCAGCAGCTTAGAAGGGACAGGGGCCTACGAGCAGTACTTC.

This chain joins TRBV5-1 and TRBJ1-1; weak D call: TRBD1 (5 bases). The CDR3 sequence is 12 residues long. Germline lookup yields CDR1 SGHRS and CDR2 YFSETQ. Trimming took 7 bases from V and 1 from J, leaving 8 bases between them. CDR3 in DNA: TGCGCCAGCCGGAGGGGGAACACTGAAGCTTTCTTT. Residues: CASRRGNTEAFF.

The chain combines TRBV6-5 with TRBJ2-2; no reliable D call. V lost 7 bases, J lost 0 bases, and 9 bases lay in between. The germline gives CDR1 MNHEY, CDR2 SVGAGI. This CDR3 contains 14 residues. CDR3 nucleotide sequence: TGTGCCAGCATGGGCAGATCGAACACCGGGGAGCTGTTTTTT. Translating gives CASMGRSNTGELFF.

This chain links TRBV5-1 with TRBJ2-2; D is ambiguous. Germline V gene sequence: CDR1 SGHRS, CDR2 YFSETQ. The CDR3 loop spans 12 amino acids. V was pared by 4 bases and J by 1 base, with 2 bases between. CDR3 in amino acids: CASSQNTGELFF. CDR3 DNA: TGCGCCAGCAGCCAGAACACCGGGGAGCTGTTTTTT.

The chain joins TRBV19 to TRBJ2-2; 11 bases match TRBD1. The V gene end was trimmed by 0 bases and the J gene end by 3 bases; junction bases not matched to a gene: 6. This CDR3 is 18 amino acids long. Germline V gives CDR1 LNHDA, CDR2 SQIVND (reference sequence). In DNA, the CDR3 is TGTGCCAGTAGTATAGATGGGGGACAGGGGGTATACACCGGGGAGCTGTTTTTT. Translating gives CASSIDGGQGVYTGELFF.